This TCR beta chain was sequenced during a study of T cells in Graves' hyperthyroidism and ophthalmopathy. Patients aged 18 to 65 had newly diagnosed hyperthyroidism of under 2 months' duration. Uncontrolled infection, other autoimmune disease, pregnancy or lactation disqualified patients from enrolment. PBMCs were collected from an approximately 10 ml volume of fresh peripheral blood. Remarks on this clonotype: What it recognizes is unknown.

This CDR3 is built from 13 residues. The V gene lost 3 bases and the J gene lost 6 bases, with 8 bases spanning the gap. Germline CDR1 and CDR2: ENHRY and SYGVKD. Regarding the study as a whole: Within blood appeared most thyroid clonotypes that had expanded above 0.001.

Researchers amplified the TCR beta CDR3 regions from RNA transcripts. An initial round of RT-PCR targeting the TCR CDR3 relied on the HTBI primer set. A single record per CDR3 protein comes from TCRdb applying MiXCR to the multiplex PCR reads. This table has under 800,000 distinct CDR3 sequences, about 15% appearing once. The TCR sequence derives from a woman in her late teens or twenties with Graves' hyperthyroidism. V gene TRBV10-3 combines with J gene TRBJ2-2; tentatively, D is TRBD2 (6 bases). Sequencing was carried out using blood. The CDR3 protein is CAISDRGSGELFF. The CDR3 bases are TGTGCCATCAGTGATCGGGGGTCCGGGGAGCTGTTTTTT.